The rows below give T cell receptor beta chains drawn from one sample of a study of tumor-infiltrating lymphocytes in primary liver carcinoma. TCRdb re-called the multiplex PCR reads through MiXCR, storing one row per CDR3 protein. The sample includes tens of thousands of distinct CDR3 sequences, more than 65% of them seen just once. Sequenced: liver tumor tissue from sampling region 1. Source of these receptors: a man between 40 and 49 years old with primary liver carcinoma and hepatitis B virus infection. CDR3s include the opening cysteine and the closing phenylalanine or tryptophan. The order of the fields is J gene, V gene, CDR3 protein.

TRBJ2-7 TRBV4-1 CASSQEPMEGSSYGQYF
TRBJ2-5 TRBV29-1 CSVEDRLGTETQYF
TRBJ2-7 TRBV30 CAWSASGIFPEKYF
TRBJ2-7 TRBV4-1 CASSSGSLTPYEQYF
TRBJ2-1 TRBV11-1 CASSLGLPGEVDNEQLF
TRBJ2-2 TRBV12-3/TRBV12-4 CASSYRSTRELFF
TRBJ1-2 TRBV6-5 CTNSVGSSANYDYTF
TRBJ2-1 TRBV30 CAWCREGSEFF
TRBJ1-3 TRBV28 CASSHRTGGNTIYF
TRBJ2-5 TRBV6-1 CASGTTPNEFRGTQYF
TRBJ2-7 TRBV11-1 CASSPDYQASAQYF
TRBJ1-2 TRBV28 CASSTGPGTASGCAF
TRBJ2-7 TRBV5-5 CASSYSYGSYYGQYF
TRBJ2-5 TRBV29-1 CSVGTINKETQYF
TRBJ2-7 TRBV11-1 CASSVADEQHF
TRBJ2-7 TRBV11-2 CASSWGNEQYF
TRBJ2-3 TRBV11-2 CISSSRTSRSTDTQYF
TRBJ2-7 TRBV4-1 CVSSLRGGGSYEQYF
TRBJ2-7 TRBV12-3/TRBV12-4 CDSSPTGSYEQYF
TRBJ2-1 TRBV4-1 CASSLMMLASRSNEQFF
TRBJ2-7 TRBV6-5 CASSPWTGDRPYEQYF
TRBJ2-5 TRBV4-1 CASSRTRGGETKCF
TRBJ2-7 TRBV11-2 CASSLDPGYGIYEQYF
TRBJ2-1 TRBV29-1 CSGRDNGQFF
TRBJ2-1 TRBV29-1 CSVEDTVGDEQFF
TRBJ2-7 TRBV28 CASTGDPWEQYF
TRBJ2-1 TRBV6-1 CASARLGSSYNEQFF
TRBJ2-3 TRBV4-2 CPSRLGLAGDPDTQYF
TRBJ1-1 TRBV6-5 CASSYGGVDIEAFF